Listed below are T cell receptor beta chains from one sample, sequenced in a study of immune evolution from preneoplasia to lung adenocarcinoma. Using immunoSEQ multiplex PCR, the repertoire was profiled, and TCRdb retains in-frame clones only, with some absent. The table lists 5,800 or so clones, 81% of them singletons. The sample comprised FFPE normal lung tissue adjacent to the tumor. The receptors derive from a person aged 50-75 years with lung adenocarcinoma. Both conserved end residues are part of each CDR3. A D gene is named only where the DNA matches it firmly. The listing skips clone size in some rows; elsewhere it reads once, few, many or a size class.

>TRBD2|TRBJ2-7|TRBV11-3|NA
CASSLPKGLAGVYEQYF
TGTGCCAGCAGCTTACCTAAGGGACTAGCGGGAGTCTACGAGCAGTACTTC
>NA|TRBJ1-5|TRBV19|NA
CASSPDRLNQPQHF
TGTGCCAGCTCCCCGGACAGACTTAATCAGCCCCAGCATTTT
>TRBD2|TRBJ2-1|TRBV4-1|NA
CASSQFPAGNSYNEQFF
TGCGCCAGCAGCCAATTCCCAGCGGGAAACTCCTACAATGAGCAGTTCTTC
>NA|TRBJ2-7|TRBV4-1|NA
CASSQDWPGVYEQYF
TGCGCCAGCAGCCAAGATTGGCCAGGAGTCTACGAGCAGTACTTC
>NA|TRBJ1-6|TRBV10-3|NA
CATKNRPSSYNSPLHF
TGTGCCACAAAGAACCGACCAAGCTCCTATAATTCACCCCTCCACTTT
>NA|TRBJ1-1|TRBV21-1|NA
CASSKGDRNMNTEAFF
TGTGCCAGCAGCAAAGGGGACAGAAATATGAACACTGAAGCTTTCTTT
>NA|TRBJ2-1|TRBV6-6|NA
CASSSGPDGEQFF
TGTGCCAGCAGTTCCGGGCCTGATGGTGAGCAGTTCTTC
>NA|TRBJ1-2|TRBV10-3|NA
CAINSMSGENYGYTF
TGTGCCATCAACTCGATGTCCGGGGAGAACTATGGCTACACCTTC
>TRBD2|TRBJ2-7|TRBV5-1|NA
CASSLVTSGGTYEQYF
TGCGCCAGCAGCTTGGTGACTAGCGGGGGCACCTACGAGCAGTACTTC
>NA|TRBJ2-1|TRBV25-1|NA
CASSRTSGVNEQFF
TGTGCCAGCAGTAGGACTTCCGGGGTAAATGAGCAGTTCTTC
>NA|TRBJ2-7|TRBV6-6|NA
CASSYNRFYEQYF
TGTGCCAGCAGTTACAACAGGTTCTACGAGCAGTACTTC
>NA|TRBJ2-3|TRBV5-1|NA
CASRVGVVTADTQYF
TGCGCCAGCAGGGTGGGAGTTGTCACCGCAGATACGCAGTATTTT
>NA|TRBJ2-1|TRBV4-1|NA
CASSQRAGYYNEQFF
TGCGCCAGCAGCCAAAGAGCGGGCTACTACAATGAGCAGTTCTTC
>NA|TRBJ1-1|TRBV5-1|NA
CASSPAGGYTEAFF
TGCGCCAGCAGCCCCGCGGGAGGGTACACTGAAGCTTTCTTT
>NA|TRBJ1-1|TRBV11-3|few
CASSFGDLGAPEAFF
TGTGCCAGCAGCTTCGGAGATCTGGGAGCCCCTGAAGCTTTCTTT
>NA|TRBJ2-2|TRBV28|NA
CASTGATNTGELFF
TGTGCCAGCACCGGAGCCACCAACACCGGGGAGCTGTTTTTT
>TRBD1|TRBJ1-4|TRBV7-9|NA
CASSLGDRDNEKLFF
TGTGCCAGCAGCTTAGGGGACAGGGATAATGAAAAACTGTTTTTT
>TRBD1|TRBJ1-2|TRBV27|NA
CASSFRGRDYGYTF
TGTGCCAGCAGTTTTAGGGGGCGGGACTATGGCTACACCTTC
>NA|TRBJ2-7|TRBV15|once
CATSRAGRKFHEQYF
TGTGCCACCAGCAGAGCGGGCCGGAAGTTCCACGAGCAGTACTTC
>NA|TRBJ1-5|TRBV5-6|few
CASSRFIQGSLGNQPQHF
TGTGCCAGCAGCCGTTTCATACAAGGCAGTTTGGGCAATCAGCCCCAGCATTTT
>TRBD2|TRBJ2-2|TRBV14|NA
CASSQNAGVNTGELFF
TGTGCCAGCAGCCAAAATGCGGGGGTTAACACCGGGGAGCTGTTTTTT
>NA|TRBJ2-4|TRBV4-1|NA
CASSPRTPGDIQYF
TGCGCCAGCAGCCCCAGGACCCCAGGAGACATTCAGTACTTC
>NA|TRBJ1-2|TRBV7-9|NA
CASSPNMDYGYTF
TGTGCCAGCAGCCCTAATATGGACTATGGCTACACCTTC
>NA|TRBJ1-1|TRBV30|NA
CAWTQRMGASYTEAFF
TGTGCCTGGACCCAACGGATGGGGGCGTCATACACTGAAGCTTTCTTT
>TRBD1|TRBJ1-1|TRBV5-1|NA
CASNLAGGYTEAFF
TGCGCCAGCAACCTGGCAGGGGGCTATACTGAAGCTTTCTTT
>NA|TRBJ1-5|TRBV30|medium-sized
CASTESGGNQPQHF
TGTGCCTCGACTGAATCGGGGGGGAATCAGCCCCAGCATTTT
>NA|TRBJ2-5|TRBV4-1|NA
CASSQDTGPQETQYF
TGCGCCAGCAGCCAAGATACGGGTCCCCAAGAGACCCAGTACTTC
>TRBD2|TRBJ2-1|TRBV7-2|once
CASRTGTSGSYEQFF
TGTGCCAGCAGGACCGGGACTAGCGGGAGCTATGAGCAGTTCTTC
>NA|TRBJ2-1|TRBV7-8|NA
CASSPTEYNEQFF
TGTGCCAGCAGCCCCACGGAGTACAATGAGCAGTTCTTC
>TRBD1|TRBJ2-3|TRBV30|NA
CAWDRGTASTDTQYF
TGTGCCTGGGACCGTGGGACAGCTAGCACAGATACGCAGTATTTT
>TRBD1|TRBJ1-2|TRBV10-1|NA
CAGGQQTNYGYTF
TGCGCCGGGGGACAGCAAACTAACTATGGCTACACCTTC